Reported below is one TCR beta chain. The antigen remains unidentified. This record comes from a study of cytomegalovirus exposure and HLA in healthy donors. Study-level results: In vitro work confirmed that three CMV-associated chains recognize CMV antigens. There were about 160 TCR beta chains listed as cytomegalovirus-associated.

PCR involved 60 Vbeta and 13 Jbeta primers. This table comes from immunoSEQ multiplex PCR, and its TCRdb copy is limited to in-frame clones, with some not included. The sample includes around 130,000 clones, roughly 88% of them seen just once. CDR1 is SGHTA, CDR2 FQGNSA, per germline. The CDR3 loop spans 15 amino acids. V was clipped by 0 bases and J by 6 bases, with 13 bases between them. The chain uses TRBV7-2 and TRBJ2-3; perhaps TRBD2 as D (5 bases). This TCR came from a woman between 35 and 50 years old in good health and CMV-seronegative. The sample comprised PBMCs. The CDR3 DNA sequence: TGTGCCAGCAGCTTAGCTGGCGGCGGGTGGGATACGCAGTATTTT. Translating it yields CASSLAGGGWDTQYF.